A selection of T cell receptor beta chains follows, all from one sample in a study of cytomegalovirus exposure and HLA in healthy donors. TCRdb's table, derived via immunoSEQ multiplex PCR, lists solely in-frame clones and lacks some. The table shows roughly 120,000 clones, with 55% to 75% occurring only once. The sample consisted of PBMCs. These receptor sequences come from a man aged 30 to 39 in good health and CMV-seropositive. Both conserved end residues are part of each CDR3. A D gene is named only where the DNA matches it firmly. The listing skips clone size in some rows; elsewhere it reads once, few, many or a size class.

CSVVALESGEQFF,TGCAGCGTTGTTGCGTTAGAATCCGGGGAGCAGTTCTTC,TRBJ2-1,TRBV29-1,-,-
CAVQGQPQHF,TGTGCCGTACAGGGGCAGCCCCAGCATTTT,TRBJ1-5,TRBV6-1,few,TRBD1
CASSYRRMNTEAFF,TGTGCCAGCAGTTACAGGAGAATGAACACTGAAGCTTTCTTT,TRBJ1-1,TRBV2,few,-
CASTISWGDYEQYF,TGTGCCAGTACCATAAGTTGGGGGGACTACGAGCAGTACTTC,TRBJ2-7,TRBV6-1,-,-
CASSYSDSTEAFF,TGTGCCAGCAGTTACTCGGACAGCACTGAAGCTTTCTTT,TRBJ1-1,TRBV6-5,few,-
CASSPIMGADRTGNTIYF,TGTGCCAGCTCACCTATAATGGGAGCGGACAGGACTGGAAACACCATATATTTT,TRBJ1-3,TRBV18,-,TRBD1
CASSHRTSGRTYEQYF,TGCGCCAGCAGCCACAGGACTAGCGGGAGGACCTACGAGCAGTACTTC,TRBJ2-7,TRBV4-3,-,TRBD2
CASSRDNGETQYF,TGTGCCAGCAGCCGGGACAACGGAGAGACCCAGTACTTC,TRBJ2-5,TRBV6-4,-,-
CASSESRQTLTYNEQFF,TGCGCCAGCAGTGAGTCGAGACAGACCCTTACCTACAATGAGCAGTTCTTC,TRBJ2-1,TRBV10-1,-,-
CASSYNRRGTGELFF,TGTGCCAGCAGCTACAACAGGCGGGGGACCGGGGAGCTGTTTTTT,TRBJ2-2,TRBV7-2,few,TRBD2
CASSFVGGRFRETQYF,TGTGCCAGCAGCTTTGTAGGCGGGAGGTTCAGGGAGACCCAGTACTTC,TRBJ2-5,TRBV7-9,few,TRBD2
CASSTGRGSYTF,TGTGCCAGCAGTACGGGACGGGGGTCCTACACCTTC,TRBJ1-2,TRBV9,few,-
CASSARQGPYF,TGTGCCAGCAGTGCGCGACAGGGTCCCTACTTC,TRBJ2-5,TRBV28,-,TRBD1
CASSSPAGGAFF,TGTGCCAGCAGCTCCCCGGCCGGGGGAGCTTTCTTT,TRBJ1-1,TRBV5-6,few,-
CASSLKFSGAYNEQFF,TGTGCCAGCAGTTTGAAATTTAGTGGGGCATACAATGAGCAGTTCTTC,TRBJ2-1,TRBV6-5,-,-
CASSASGRGNTEAFF,TGCGCCAGCAGTGCGTCAGGACGGGGGAACACTGAAGCTTTCTTT,TRBJ1-1,TRBV10-1,-,-
CSVAQGRGGYTF,TGCAGCGTTGCCCAGGGGAGGGGTGGCTACACCTTC,TRBJ1-2,TRBV29-1,once,-
CASSSWDISYEQYF,TGTGCCAGCAGCTCTTGGGACATCTCCTACGAGCAGTACTTC,TRBJ2-7,TRBV27,-,-
CASSIQDRETQYF,TGTGCCAGTAGTATCCAGGACAGGGAGACCCAGTACTTC,TRBJ2-5,TRBV19,-,TRBD1
CASSLAGTKNIQYF,TGCGCCAGCAGCTTGGCGGGGACCAAAAACATTCAGTACTTC,TRBJ2-4,TRBV5-1,-,-
CASSDARGLPRQYF,TGTGCCAGCAGTGACGCCAGGGGCCTACCGAGGCAGTACTTC,TRBJ2-7,TRBV2,-,-
CASSLGESSYNEQFF,TGTGCCAGCAGCTTAGGGGAGAGCTCCTACAATGAGCAGTTCTTC,TRBJ2-1,TRBV7-9,-,-
CASSPSTGVYIEQYF,TGTGCCAGCTCACCGAGTACAGGGGTGTATATCGAGCAGTACTTC,TRBJ2-7,TRBV18,few,TRBD1
CASSLSLVASPYNEQFF,TGTGCCAGCAGTTTATCCCTCGTAGCGTCCCCCTACAATGAGCAGTTCTTC,TRBJ2-1,TRBV28,-,-
CASSSQGEGAWTDTQYF,TGTGCCAGCAGCTCACAAGGCGAGGGGGCTTGGACAGATACGCAGTATTTT,TRBJ2-3,TRBV7-8,few,TRBD1
CASTYSTGELFF,TGTGCCAGCACGTATAGCACCGGGGAGCTGTTTTTT,TRBJ2-2,TRBV2,-,-
CASSLGGQVGNTEAFF,TGTGCCAGCAGCTTGGGAGGACAGGTAGGAAACACTGAAGCTTTCTTT,TRBJ1-1,TRBV5-5,-,TRBD1
CASSEPTGWYEQYF,TGTGCCAGCAGTGAACCGACAGGGTGGTACGAGCAGTACTTC,TRBJ2-7,TRBV6-1,-,TRBD1
CASSLGQGSLDTQYF,TGTGCCAGCAGTCTTGGACAGGGGTCCTTAGATACGCAGTATTTT,TRBJ2-3,TRBV11-3,-,TRBD1
CASRIGGLNVHTF,TGTGCCAGCAGGATAGGAGGGTTGAACGTCCACACCTTC,TRBJ1-2,TRBV28,-,-
CSVGGDRGQYEQYF,TGCAGCGTTGGCGGTGACAGGGGGCAATACGAGCAGTACTTC,TRBJ2-7,TRBV29-1,-,TRBD1
CASSEGYDEQFF,TGTGCCAGCAGTGAGGGTTACGATGAGCAGTTCTTC,TRBJ2-1,TRBV27,few,-
CASSPFLGNTIYF,TGTGCCAGCAGCCCGTTTCTCGGAAACACCATATATTTT,TRBJ1-3,TRBV7-9,few,-
CASSLAPRGQKETQYF,TGTGCCAGCAGCTTGGCACCCAGGGGGCAAAAAGAGACCCAGTACTTC,TRBJ2-5,TRBV5-4,once,TRBD1
CASSPTSGGLSGELFF,TGTGCCAGCAGCCCAACTAGCGGGGGACTGTCCGGGGAGCTGTTTTTT,TRBJ2-2,TRBV7-2,-,TRBD2
CAISTVGANTGELFF,TGTGCCATCTCTACGGTAGGGGCGAACACCGGGGAGCTGTTTTTT,TRBJ2-2,TRBV10-3,-,-
CAWSDNSGNTIYF,TGTGCCTGGAGTGACAACTCTGGAAACACCATATATTTT,TRBJ1-3,TRBV30,-,-
CASSLGRWFPGIEQYF,TGTGCCAGCAGTTTGGGCCGTTGGTTCCCCGGGATCGAGCAGTACTTC,TRBJ2-7,TRBV28,-,-
CATRYNVYTDTQYF,TGCGCCACGCGGTATAATGTGTACACAGATACGCAGTATTTT,TRBJ2-3,TRBV5-1,-,-
CASSPRGSAGGTDTQYF,TGTGCCAGCAGCCCTCGTGGTTCAGCGGGAGGGACAGATACGCAGTATTTT,TRBJ2-3,TRBV5-4,-,TRBD2
CASSQERQGNSPLHF,TGCGCCAGCAGCCAAGAGAGACAGGGTAATTCACCCCTCCACTTT,TRBJ1-6,TRBV4-1,-,TRBD1
CASGPGTDNYGYTF,TGTGCTAGTGGCCCTGGGACAGATAACTATGGCTACACCTTC,TRBJ1-2,TRBV12-5,-,TRBD1
CASSNLGGLGETQYF,TGCGCCAGCAGCAACCTTGGGGGCTTGGGAGAGACCCAGTACTTC,TRBJ2-5,TRBV4-3,-,-
CARLTGPGEKLFF,TGTGCCAGACTCACAGGGCCGGGTGAAAAACTGTTTTTT,TRBJ1-4,TRBV7-2,-,-
CSVGQTIGNTIYF,TGCAGCGTTGGTCAAACAATTGGAAACACCATATATTTT,TRBJ1-3,TRBV29-1,few,-
CASSFTGITSEQYF,TGTGCCAGTAGTTTTACCGGGATAACCAGCGAGCAGTACTTC,TRBJ2-7,TRBV27,-,-
CASSLAGTSSYEQYF,TGTGCCAGCAGCTTAGCGGGGACTAGCTCCTACGAGCAGTACTTC,TRBJ2-7,TRBV11-1,-,TRBD2
CASSPLRTSGSTDTQYF,TGTGCCAGCTCACCCCTGAGGACTAGCGGAAGCACAGATACGCAGTATTTT,TRBJ2-3,TRBV18,-,TRBD2
CASNTDGSYEQYF,TGTGCCAGCAACACAGACGGATCCTACGAGCAGTACTTC,TRBJ2-7,TRBV28,few,-
CASRTRGQVHSGNTIYF,TGTGCCAGCCGAACACGAGGACAGGTCCACTCTGGAAACACCATATATTTT,TRBJ1-3,TRBV28,-,TRBD1